This T cell receptor beta chain was profiled in a study of T-cell memory formation after mild COVID-19. Study-wide context: Clusters of TCRs were largely donor specific.

Per the germline V gene, CDR1 is SGHAT and CDR2 is FQNNGV. CDR3 length equals 15 residues. Losses at the gene ends were 5 bases for V and 10 bases for J; bases not matched to a gene: 11. TCRdb called the 5' RACE reads again in MiXCR, with one record for every CDR3 protein. The data hold about 210,000 distinct CDR3 sequences, with 8% to 11% observed a single time. This clonotype has a count of ten or more. This receptor was identified in a man aged 18 to 29 who had mild COVID-19 (a few samples of this study predate the infection). Cell type and time point are not known. The chain combines TRBV11-2 with TRBJ1-6; TRBD1 agrees at 7 bases. Material for sequencing was PBMCs or a T cell subset sorted from them (not recorded which). The CDR3 nucleotides are TGTGCCAGCAGCCCATCAAGACAGGGCTTATCACCCCTCCACTTT. It translates to CASSPSRQGLSPLHF.